The sequence of this T cell receptor beta chain was determined in a study of shared clonotypes between healthy human individuals. Looking at the study overall: Per donor, three plates held CD4 naive cells, three held CD4 memory, two held CD8 naive and one held CD8 memory. Regarding the study as a whole: Even with large depth, rarefaction showed that sorted-subset sequencing was incomplete.

The CDR3 has 16 amino acids. Germline loops: CDR1 SEHNR, CDR2 FQNEAQ (reference sequence). With V trimmed by 4 bases and J by 2 bases, 6 bases remained unmatched. An assay was performed, and its level was deep. Only in-frame clones appear in the TCRdb table, and some are missing; sequencing was by immunoSEQ multiplex PCR. The repertoire has over a million clones, roughly 96% of them found once; the top ten carry about 1.2%. As concerns this clone: Its antigen remains unknown.

Specimen: naive CD4+ T cells sorted from blood. The subset: CD45RA+ positively selected. The sequence was collected from a man in his thirties or forties in good health. The chain combines TRBV7-9 with TRBJ2-1; 9 nucleotides match TRBD1. CDR3 sequence: CASSSRRDRAYNEQFF. For the CDR3, the DNA is TGTGCCAGCAGCTCCCGCCGGGACAGGGCCTACAATGAGCAGTTCTTC.